Below, one T cell receptor beta chain is given with its context. Trimming cost V 2 bases and J 2 bases, with 10 bases left between them. Germline V gives CDR1 SGHTS, CDR2 YDEGEE. The CDR3 is 14 residues long. This record belongs to a study of blood T cell repertoires in COVID-19. TCRdb's table, derived via immunoSEQ multiplex PCR, lists solely in-frame clones and lacks some. The repertoire holds 360,000 or so clones, with over 80% as singletons. The sequenced sample consisted of PBMCs or T cells enriched from blood (not recorded which). This chain uses TRBV5-8 with TRBJ1-2; D not certain. This sequence originates from a woman aged 50 to 60 who had recovered from COVID-19. CDR3 DNA: TGTGCCAGCAGCTTACCGGGTACCAACTATGGCTACACCTTC. The encoded protein is CASSLPGTNYGYTF.